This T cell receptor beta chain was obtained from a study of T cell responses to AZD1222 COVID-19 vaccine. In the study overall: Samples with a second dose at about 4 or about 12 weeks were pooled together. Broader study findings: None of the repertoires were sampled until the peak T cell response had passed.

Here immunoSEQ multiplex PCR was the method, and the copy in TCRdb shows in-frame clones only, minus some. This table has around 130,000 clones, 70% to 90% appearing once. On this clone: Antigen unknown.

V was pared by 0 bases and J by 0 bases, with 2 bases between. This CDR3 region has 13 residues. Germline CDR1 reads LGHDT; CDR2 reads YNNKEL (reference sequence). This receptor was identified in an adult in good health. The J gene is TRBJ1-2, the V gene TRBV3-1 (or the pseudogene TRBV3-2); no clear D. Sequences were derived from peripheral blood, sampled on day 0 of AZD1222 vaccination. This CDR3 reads CASSQDTNYGYTF. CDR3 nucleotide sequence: TGTGCCAGCAGCCAAGACACTAACTATGGCTACACCTTC.